This entry features one T cell receptor beta chain sequence. The antigen remains unidentified. Amplification from RNA transcripts yielded the TCR beta CDR3 regions. The library came from an HTBI-primed first-round RT-PCR and a second-round multiplex PCR. TCRdb reanalysed the multiplex PCR reads using MiXCR and keeps one entry per CDR3 protein. This table has about 620,000 distinct CDR3 sequences, about 24% appearing once. From germline, CDR1 is DFQATT and CDR2 SNEGSKA (reference sequence). J was trimmed by 0 bases and V by 0 bases; bases with no gene match: 5. The CDR3 sequence is 16 residues long. The data originate from a study of Graves' ophthalmopathy and Graves' hyperthyroidism. Study-level results: This model predicted ophthalmopathy progression (sensitivity 65% to 71%, specificity about 72%). A model built from 13 signatures distinguished ophthalmopathy from stable hyperthyroidism with about 86% sensitivity and about 77% specificity. In blood appeared most of the expanded thyroid clonotypes whose frequency exceeded 0.001.

Recruitment covered hyperthyroidism patients aged 18 to 65 whose new diagnosis was of under 2 months' duration. Sequencing was performed on peripheral blood. This TCR came from a woman aged 18-29 years with stable Graves' hyperthyroidism. Some clones in this sample may be carry-over from other donors' samples. The V and J genes are TRBV20-1 and TRBJ2-7; 10 nucleotides agree with TRBD2. As DNA, the CDR3 is TGCAGTGCTAGAGATCTACTAGCGGGGACCTCCTACGAGCAGTACTTC. Its translation is CSARDLLAGTSYEQYF.